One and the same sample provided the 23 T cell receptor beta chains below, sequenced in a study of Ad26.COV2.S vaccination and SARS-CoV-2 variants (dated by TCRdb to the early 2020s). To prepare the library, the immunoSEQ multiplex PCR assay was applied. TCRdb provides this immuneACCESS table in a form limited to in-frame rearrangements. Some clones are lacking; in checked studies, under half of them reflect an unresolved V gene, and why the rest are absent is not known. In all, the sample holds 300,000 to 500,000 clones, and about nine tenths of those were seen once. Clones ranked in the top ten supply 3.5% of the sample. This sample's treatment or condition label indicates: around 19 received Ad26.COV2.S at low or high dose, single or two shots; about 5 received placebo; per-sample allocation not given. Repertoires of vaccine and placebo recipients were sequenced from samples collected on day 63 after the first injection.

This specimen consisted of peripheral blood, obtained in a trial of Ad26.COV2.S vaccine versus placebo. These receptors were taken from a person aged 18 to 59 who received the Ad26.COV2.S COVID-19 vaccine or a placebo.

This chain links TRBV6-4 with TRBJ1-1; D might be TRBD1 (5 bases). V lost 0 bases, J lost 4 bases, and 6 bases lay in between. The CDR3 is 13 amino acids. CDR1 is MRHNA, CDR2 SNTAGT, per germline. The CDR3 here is CASSDSGTTEAFF. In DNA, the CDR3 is TGTGCCAGCAGTGACTCGGGGACCACTGAAGCTTTCTTT.

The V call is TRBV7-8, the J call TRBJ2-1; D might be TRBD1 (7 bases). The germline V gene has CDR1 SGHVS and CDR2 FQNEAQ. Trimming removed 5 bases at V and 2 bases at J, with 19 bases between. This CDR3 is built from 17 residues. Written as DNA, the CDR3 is TGTGCCAGCAGCCCCCGCTGGAGGGGGCGCCCCTACAATGAGCAGTTCTTC. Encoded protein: CASSPRWRGRPYNEQFF.

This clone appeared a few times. Here the CDR3 DNA reads TGCGCCAGCCAACAGGAGAACACTGAAGCTTTCTTT. It codes for CASQQENTEAFF. The rearrangement joins TRBV5-1 to TRBJ1-1; a possible D gene is TRBD1 (5 bases). Germline CDR1 SGHRS, CDR2 YFSETQ. This CDR3 has 12 amino acids. V lost 7 bases, J lost 1 base, and 8 bases lay in between.

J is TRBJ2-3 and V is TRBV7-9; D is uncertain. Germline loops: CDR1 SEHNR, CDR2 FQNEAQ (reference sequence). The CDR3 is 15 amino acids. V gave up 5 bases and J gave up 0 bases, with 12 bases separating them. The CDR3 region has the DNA TGTGCCAGCAGCCCTAGGGATACTAGCACAGATACGCAGTATTTT. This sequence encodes CASSPRDTSTDTQYF.

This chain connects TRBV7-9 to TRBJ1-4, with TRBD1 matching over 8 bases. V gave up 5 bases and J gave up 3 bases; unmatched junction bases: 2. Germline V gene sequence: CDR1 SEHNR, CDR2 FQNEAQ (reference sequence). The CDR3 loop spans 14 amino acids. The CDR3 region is CASSQTGANEKLFF. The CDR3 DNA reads TGTGCCAGCAGCCAGACAGGGGCTAATGAAAAACTGTTTTTT.

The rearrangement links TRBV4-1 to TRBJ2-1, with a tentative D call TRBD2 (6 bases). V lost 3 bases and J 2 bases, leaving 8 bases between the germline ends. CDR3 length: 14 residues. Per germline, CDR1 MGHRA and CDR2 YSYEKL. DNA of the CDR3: TGCGCCAGCAGCCATAGCGGTGCCTACAATGAGCAGTTCTTC. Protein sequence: CASSHSGAYNEQFF.

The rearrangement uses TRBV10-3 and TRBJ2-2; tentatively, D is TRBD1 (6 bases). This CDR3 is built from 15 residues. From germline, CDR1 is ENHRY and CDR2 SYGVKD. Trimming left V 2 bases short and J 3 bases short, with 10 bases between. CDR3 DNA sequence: TGTGCCATCAGTGAGGGGGGCAGGGACACCGGGGAGCTGTTTTTT. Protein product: CAISEGGRDTGELFF.

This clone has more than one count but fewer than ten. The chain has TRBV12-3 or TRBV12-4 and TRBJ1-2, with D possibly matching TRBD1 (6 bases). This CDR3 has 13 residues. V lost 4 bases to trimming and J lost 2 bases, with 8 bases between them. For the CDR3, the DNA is TGTGCCAGCAGTTCTACAGGGAACTATGGCTACACCTTC. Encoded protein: CASSSTGNYGYTF.

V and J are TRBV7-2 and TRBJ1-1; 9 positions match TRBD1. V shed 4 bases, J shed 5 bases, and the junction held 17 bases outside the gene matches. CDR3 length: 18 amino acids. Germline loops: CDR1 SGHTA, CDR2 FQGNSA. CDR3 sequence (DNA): TGTGCCAGCAGCTCCCCAACATACAGGGGGCGAACAGCTACTGAAGCTTTCTTT. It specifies CASSSPTYRGRTATEAFF.

The CDR3 loop is CASSPGTITDTQYF. The DNA of the CDR3 is TGCGCCAGCAGCCCCGGGACGATCACAGATACGCAGTATTTT. The chain recombines TRBV5-1 with TRBJ2-3; D may correspond to TRBD1 or TRBD2 (5 bases each). Deletions cut 4 bases from V and 2 bases from J, with 11 bases between. Germline V lookup: CDR1 SGHRS, CDR2 YFSETQ. The CDR3 spans 14 residues.

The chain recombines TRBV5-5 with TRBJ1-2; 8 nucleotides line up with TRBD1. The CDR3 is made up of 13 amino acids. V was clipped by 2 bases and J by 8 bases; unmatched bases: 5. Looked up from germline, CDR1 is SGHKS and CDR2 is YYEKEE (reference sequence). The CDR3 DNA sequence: TGTGCCAGCAGCTTATCGGACAGGGAAGGCTACACCTTC. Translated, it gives CASSLSDREGYTF.

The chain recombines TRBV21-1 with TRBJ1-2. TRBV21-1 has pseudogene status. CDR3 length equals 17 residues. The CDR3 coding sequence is TGTGCCAGCAGCAAACGACCGGACTCCCGCTTTAACTATGGCTACACCTTC. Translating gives CASSKRPDSRFNYGYTF.

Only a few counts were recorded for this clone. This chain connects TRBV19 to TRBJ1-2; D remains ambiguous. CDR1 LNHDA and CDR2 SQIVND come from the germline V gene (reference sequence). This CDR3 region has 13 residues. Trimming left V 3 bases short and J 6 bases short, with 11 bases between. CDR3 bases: TGTGCCAGTAGTATTCTCATCATGAATGGCTACACCTTC. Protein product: CASSILIMNGYTF.

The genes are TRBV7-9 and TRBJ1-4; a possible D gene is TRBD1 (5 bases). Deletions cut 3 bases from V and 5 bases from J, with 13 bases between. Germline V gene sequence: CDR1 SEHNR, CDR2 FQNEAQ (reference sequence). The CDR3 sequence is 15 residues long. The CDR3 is CASSFYRPGNEKLFF. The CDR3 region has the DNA TGTGCCAGCAGCTTCTACCGACCAGGGAATGAAAAACTGTTTTTT. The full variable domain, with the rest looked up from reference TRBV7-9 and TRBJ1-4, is DTGVSQNPRHKITKRGQNVTFRCDPISEHNRLYWYRQTLGQGPEFLTYFQNEAQLEKSRLLSDRFSAERPKGSFSTLEIQRTEQGDSAMYLCASSFYRPGNEKLFFGSGTQLSVL.

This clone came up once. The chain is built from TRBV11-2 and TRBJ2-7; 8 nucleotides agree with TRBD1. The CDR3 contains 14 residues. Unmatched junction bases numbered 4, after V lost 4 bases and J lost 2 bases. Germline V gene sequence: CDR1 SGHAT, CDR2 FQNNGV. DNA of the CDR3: TGTGCCAGCAGCTATTACAGGGGGACCTACGAGCAGTACTTC. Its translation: CASSYYRGTYEQYF.

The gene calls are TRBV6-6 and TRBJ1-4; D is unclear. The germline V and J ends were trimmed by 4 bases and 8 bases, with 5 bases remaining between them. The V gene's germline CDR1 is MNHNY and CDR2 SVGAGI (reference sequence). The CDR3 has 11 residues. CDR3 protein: CASSLGEKLFF. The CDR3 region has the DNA TGTGCCAGCAGTTTGGGGGAAAAACTGTTTTTT.

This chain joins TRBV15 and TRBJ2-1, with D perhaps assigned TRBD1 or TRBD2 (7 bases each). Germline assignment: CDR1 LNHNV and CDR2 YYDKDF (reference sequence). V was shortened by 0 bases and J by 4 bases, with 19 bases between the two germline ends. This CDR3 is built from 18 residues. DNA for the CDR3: TGTGCCACCAGCAGAGATTTAGAACAGGGGAGGGTATACAATGAGCAGTTCTTC. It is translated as CATSRDLEQGRVYNEQFF. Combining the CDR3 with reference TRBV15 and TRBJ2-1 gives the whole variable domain DAMVIQNPRYQVTQFGKPVTLSCSQTLNHNVMYWYQQKSSQAPKLLFHYYDKDFNNEADTPDNFQSRRPNTSFCFLDIRSPGLGDTAMYLCATSRDLEQGRVYNEQFFGPGTRLTVL.

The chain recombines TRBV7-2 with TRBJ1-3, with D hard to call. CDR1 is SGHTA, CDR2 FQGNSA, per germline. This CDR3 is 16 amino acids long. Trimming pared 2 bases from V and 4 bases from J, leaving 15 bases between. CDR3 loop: CASSLPGILSGNTIYF. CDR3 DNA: TGTGCCAGCAGCTTACCGGGTATATTATCGGGAAACACCATATATTTT.

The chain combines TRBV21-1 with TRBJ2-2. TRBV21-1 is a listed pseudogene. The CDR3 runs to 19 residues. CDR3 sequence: CASSKDGGSEGARAGELFF. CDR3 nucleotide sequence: TGTGCCAGCAGCAAAGATGGCGGGAGCGAGGGGGCGAGGGCCGGGGAGCTGTTTTTT.

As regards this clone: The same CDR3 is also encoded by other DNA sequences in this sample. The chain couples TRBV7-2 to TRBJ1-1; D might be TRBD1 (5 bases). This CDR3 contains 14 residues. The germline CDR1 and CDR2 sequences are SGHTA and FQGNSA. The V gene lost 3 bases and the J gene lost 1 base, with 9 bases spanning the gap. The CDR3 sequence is CASSLGPANTEAFF. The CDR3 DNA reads TGTGCCAGCAGCTTGGGACCCGCGAACACTGAAGCTTTCTTT.

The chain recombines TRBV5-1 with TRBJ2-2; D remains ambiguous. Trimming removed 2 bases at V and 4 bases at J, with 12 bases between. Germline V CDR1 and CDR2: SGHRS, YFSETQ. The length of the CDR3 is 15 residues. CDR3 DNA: TGCGCCAGCAGCTTATACGTGGGTAGCACCGGGGAGCTGTTTTTT. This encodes CASSLYVGSTGELFF.

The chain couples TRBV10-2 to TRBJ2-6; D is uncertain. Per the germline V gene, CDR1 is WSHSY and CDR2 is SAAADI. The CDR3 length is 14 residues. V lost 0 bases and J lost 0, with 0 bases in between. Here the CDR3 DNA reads TGCGCCAGCAGTGAGTCCTCTGGGGCCAACGTCCTGACTTTC. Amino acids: CASSESSGANVLTF.

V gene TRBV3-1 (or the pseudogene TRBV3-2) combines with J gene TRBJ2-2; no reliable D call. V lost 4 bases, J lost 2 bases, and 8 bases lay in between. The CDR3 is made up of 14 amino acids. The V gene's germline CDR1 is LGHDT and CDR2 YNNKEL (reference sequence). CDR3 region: CASSPLLNTGELFF. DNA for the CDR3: TGTGCCAGCAGCCCGCTACTTAACACCGGGGAGCTGTTTTTT.